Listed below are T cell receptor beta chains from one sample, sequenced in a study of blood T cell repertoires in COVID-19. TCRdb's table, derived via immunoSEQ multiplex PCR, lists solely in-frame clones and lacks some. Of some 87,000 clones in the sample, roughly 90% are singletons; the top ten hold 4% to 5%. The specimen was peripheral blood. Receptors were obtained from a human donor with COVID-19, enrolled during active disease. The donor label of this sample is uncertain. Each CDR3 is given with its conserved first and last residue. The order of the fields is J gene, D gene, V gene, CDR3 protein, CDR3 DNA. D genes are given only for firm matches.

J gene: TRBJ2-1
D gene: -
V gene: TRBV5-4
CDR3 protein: CASSLVQLIDNEQFF
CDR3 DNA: TGTGCCAGCAGCTTGGTACAGTTAATAGACAATGAGCAGTTCTTC

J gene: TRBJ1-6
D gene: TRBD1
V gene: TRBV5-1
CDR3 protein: CASSEQGARNSPLHF
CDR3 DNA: TGCGCCAGCAGCGAACAGGGGGCTAGAAATTCACCCCTCCACTTT

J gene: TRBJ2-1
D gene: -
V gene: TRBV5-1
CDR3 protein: CASSLALTGINEQFF
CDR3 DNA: TGCGCCAGCAGCTTGGCCTTGACGGGAATCAATGAGCAGTTCTTC

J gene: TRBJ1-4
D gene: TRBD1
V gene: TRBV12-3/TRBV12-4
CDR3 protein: CAGSAGGEKLFF
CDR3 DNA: TGTGCCGGCAGTGCAGGGGGCGAAAAACTGTTTTTT

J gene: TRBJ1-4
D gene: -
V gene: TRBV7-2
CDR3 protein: CASSLGPRVLYEKLFF
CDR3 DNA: TGTGCCAGCAGCTTAGGCCCCAGGGTATTATATGAAAAACTGTTTTTT

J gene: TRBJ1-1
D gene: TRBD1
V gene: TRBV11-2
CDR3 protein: CASSLETGENTEAFF
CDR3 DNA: TGTGCCAGCAGCTTAGAGACAGGGGAGAACACTGAAGCTTTCTTT

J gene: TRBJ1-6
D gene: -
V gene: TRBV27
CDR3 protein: CASRPYNNNSPLHF
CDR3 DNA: TGTGCCAGCAGACCTTACAATAATAATTCACCCCTCCACTTT

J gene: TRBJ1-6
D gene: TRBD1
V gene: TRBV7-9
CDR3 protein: CASSVGQGNSPLHF
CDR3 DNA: TGTGCCAGCAGCGTCGGACAGGGGAATTCACCCCTCCACTTT

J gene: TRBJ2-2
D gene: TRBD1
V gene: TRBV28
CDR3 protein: CASRMTGSGELFF
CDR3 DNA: TGTGCCAGCAGAATGACAGGGTCCGGGGAGCTGTTTTTT

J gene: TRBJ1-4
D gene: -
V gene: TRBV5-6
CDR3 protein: CASSLVQAGNEKLFF
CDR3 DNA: TGTGCCAGCAGCTTGGTCCAGGCTGGTAATGAAAAACTGTTTTTT

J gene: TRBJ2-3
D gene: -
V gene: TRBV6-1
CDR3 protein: CASSESGRDTQYF
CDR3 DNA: TGTGCCAGCAGTGAGTCAGGGCGGGATACGCAGTATTTT

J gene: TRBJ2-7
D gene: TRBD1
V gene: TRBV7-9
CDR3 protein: CASSPRSQGRPYEQYF
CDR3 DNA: TGTGCCAGCAGCCCCAGGTCACAGGGGCGCCCCTACGAGCAGTACTTC

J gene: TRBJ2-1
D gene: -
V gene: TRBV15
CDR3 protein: CATSREAPGYNEQFF
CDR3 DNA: TGTGCCACCAGCAGAGAGGCCCCAGGGTACAATGAGCAGTTCTTC